These T cell receptor beta chains were read from a single sample in a study of blood T cell repertoires in COVID-19. Using immunoSEQ multiplex PCR, the repertoire was profiled, and TCRdb retains in-frame clones only, with some absent. The table has some 240,000 clones, roughly 82% seen once; the top ten hold approximately 1.3%. Sequencing was carried out using peripheral blood. Every receptor here comes from a woman aged 35 to 49 who had recovered from COVID-19. Both conserved end residues are part of each CDR3. A D gene is named only where the DNA matches it firmly. A clone size is listed for some rows: how often the clone was seen (once, few, many), or a class if it is expanded.

size | D | J | V | CDR3 | DNA
- | - | TRBJ1-2 | TRBV11-2 | CASITRGVVSANYGYTF | TGTGCCAGCATAACACGGGGGGTCGTGTCAGCTAACTATGGCTACACCTTC
few | - | TRBJ2-1 | TRBV6-5 | CASSYSGGNNEQFF | TGTGCCAGCAGTTACTCCGGGGGAAACAATGAGCAGTTCTTC
- | TRBD1 | TRBJ1-3 | TRBV9 | CASSSRDRWSSGNTIYF | TGTGCCAGCAGCTCCCGGGACAGGTGGAGCTCTGGAAACACCATATATTTT
- | - | TRBJ2-2 | TRBV28 | CASSLPGDTGELFF | TGTGCCAGCAGTTTACCAGGGGACACCGGGGAGCTGTTTTTT
- | TRBD2 | TRBJ2-5 | TRBV18 | CASSPRGLAEETQYF | TGTGCCAGCTCACCTAGAGGTCTAGCGGAAGAGACCCAGTACTTC
- | TRBD1 | TRBJ2-2 | TRBV5-4 | CASSLQRDRIGRYGELFF | TGTGCCAGCAGCCTGCAACGGGACAGGATAGGAAGATACGGGGAGCTGTTTTTT
- | TRBD2 | TRBJ2-1 | TRBV6-1 | CASSAQRITSGGANEQFF | TGTGCCAGCAGTGCCCAAAGAATTACTAGCGGGGGGGCGAATGAGCAGTTCTTC
- | - | TRBJ1-2 | TRBV10-3 | CAIHNTFSASSYGYTF | TGTGCCATCCATAACACGTTCAGTGCCTCTAGCTATGGCTACACCTTC
once | - | TRBJ2-1 | TRBV6-2/TRBV6-3 | CASSSQQDSQTYNEQFF | TGTGCCAGCAGTTCACAGCAAGACAGCCAAACCTACAATGAGCAGTTCTTC
- | - | TRBJ1-4 | TRBV18 | CASSPQRSEELFF | TGTGCCAGCTCACCCCAGCGGTCCGAGGAACTGTTTTTT
- | TRBD1 | TRBJ2-5 | TRBV5-1 | CASSFWQGVETQYF | TGCGCCAGCAGCTTTTGGCAGGGGGTAGAGACCCAGTACTTC
- | - | TRBJ1-6 | TRBV5-1 | CASSLEPNSPLHF | TGCGCCAGCAGCTTGGAGCCCAATTCACCCCTCCACTTT
- | - | TRBJ2-7 | TRBV27 | CASSLSWFGYEQYF | TGTGCCAGCAGTTTAAGTTGGTTCGGCTACGAGCAGTACTTC
- | - | TRBJ2-3 | TRBV9 | CASSVSGLADTQYF | TGTGCCAGCAGCGTATCAGGGTTGGCAGATACGCAGTATTTT
- | - | TRBJ2-7 | TRBV29-1 | CSVEVTQGTEQYF | TGCAGCGTTGAAGTCACTCAGGGGACCGAGCAGTACTTC
- | - | TRBJ1-5 | TRBV12-3/TRBV12-4 | CASSLGPQPQHF | TGTGCCAGCAGTTTGGGGCCTCAGCCCCAGCATTTT
once | - | TRBJ2-1 | TRBV19 | CASRRGNEQFF | TGTGCCAGTAGAAGGGGGAATGAGCAGTTCTTC
few | TRBD1 | TRBJ2-1 | TRBV11-3 | CASSLTPGQPPHEQFF | TGTGCCAGCAGCTTGACCCCGGGACAGCCCCCGCATGAGCAGTTCTTC
- | - | TRBJ1-6 | TRBV3-1/TRBV3-2 | CASSPWGAGAPFHF | -
- | TRBD1 | TRBJ2-5 | TRBV5-1 | CASSADRVGETQYF | TGCGCCAGCAGCGCAGACAGGGTAGGGGAGACCCAGTACTTC
- | - | TRBJ2-2 | TRBV7-2 | CASRYRQNTGELFF | TGTGCCAGCAGATATCGACAGAACACCGGGGAGCTGTTTTTT
- | - | TRBJ2-1 | TRBV20-1 | CSASPHGEQFF | TGCAGTGCTTCCCCCCACGGGGAGCAGTTCTTC
- | TRBD1 | TRBJ1-2 | TRBV19 | CASSLRRAGTGGNYGYTF | TGTGCCAGTAGTCTGCGACGCGCCGGGACAGGGGGAAACTATGGCTACACCTTC
few | - | TRBJ1-5 | TRBV4-1 | CASSQDPAGQPQHF | TGCGCCAGCAGCCAAGATCCCGCGGGACAGCCCCAGCATTTT
- | TRBD1 | TRBJ1-4 | TRBV5-1 | CASSLGTGGPTGEKLFF | TGCGCCAGCAGCTTGGGGACAGGGGGTCCAACGGGAGAAAAACTGTTTTTT
- | TRBD1 | TRBJ1-5 | TRBV2 | CASSRQGASNQPQHF | TGTGCCAGCAGCCGACAGGGGGCAAGTAATCAGCCCCAGCATTTT
- | - | TRBJ1-2 | TRBV19 | CASTEARLNYGYTF | TGTGCCAGTACCGAGGCCCGGTTAAACTATGGCTACACCTTC
- | - | TRBJ1-1 | TRBV19 | CASRITNRWNTEAFF | TGTGCCAGTAGAATCACGAACAGGTGGAACACTGAAGCTTTCTTT
- | TRBD2 | TRBJ2-1 | TRBV2 | CASSATSGGASVEQFF | TGTGCCAGCAGCGCCACTAGCGGGGGGGCCTCCGTTGAGCAGTTCTTC
- | - | TRBJ2-2 | TRBV10-2 | CASTWSGGAGELFF | TGCGCCAGCACGTGGTCTGGCGGGGCCGGGGAGCTGTTTTTT
- | - | TRBJ2-5 | TRBV6-5 | CASSYSGTRETQYF | TGTGCCAGCAGTTACTCCGGGACAAGGGAGACCCAGTACTTC
- | TRBD1 | TRBJ1-6 | TRBV19 | CASSRDRVGSPLHF | TGTGCCAGTAGTAGGGACAGGGTTGGATCACCCCTCCACTTT
- | - | TRBJ2-4 | TRBV3-1/TRBV3-2 | CASSQEQRGGPSKNIQYF | TGTGCCAGCAGCCAAGAGCAGAGAGGGGGACCTAGCAAAAACATTCAGTACTTC
- | TRBD1 | TRBJ2-7 | TRBV6-6 | CASIPGQGSEQYF | TGTGCCAGCATCCCCGGACAGGGGAGCGAGCAGTACTTC
- | - | TRBJ2-3 | TRBV3-1/TRBV3-2 | CASRHTDTQYF | TGTGCCAGCAGACACACAGATACGCAGTATTTT
- | - | TRBJ1-1 | TRBV11-2 | CASSSRTDSNTEAFF | TGTGCCAGCAGCTCCCGGACGGACTCGAACACTGAAGCTTTCTTT
once | - | TRBJ1-2 | TRBV4-3 | CASSQDSGFSNYGYTF | TGCGCCAGCAGCCAAGATTCGGGGTTTTCTAACTATGGCTACACCTTC
once | - | TRBJ2-7 | TRBV19 | CASSMDTPSSYEQYF | TGTGCCAGTAGTATGGACACCCCGAGCTCCTACGAGCAGTACTTC
once | TRBD1 | TRBJ1-1 | TRBV3-1/TRBV3-2 | CASSQVGQPNTEAFF | TGTGCCAGCAGCCAGGTGGGACAGCCGAACACTGAAGCTTTCTTT
- | TRBD1 | TRBJ1-1 | TRBV5-4 | CASRSPPGGDTEAFF | TGTGCCAGCAGATCACCCCCAGGGGGAGACACTGAAGCTTTCTTT
- | - | TRBJ2-7 | TRBV29-1 | CSVETGAYEQYF | TGCAGCGTTGAGACAGGCGCCTACGAGCAGTACTTC
- | - | TRBJ2-1 | TRBV9 | CASSGGGAPYNEQFF | TGTGCCAGCAGCGGCGGCGGGGCCCCCTACAATGAGCAGTTCTTC
- | TRBD1 | TRBJ1-6 | TRBV2 | CASRERQGENSPLHF | TGTGCCAGCAGGGAAAGACAGGGTGAGAATTCACCCCTCCACTTT
- | - | TRBJ2-7 | TRBV13 | CASSHTNRGLSYEQYF | TGTGCCAGCAGCCATACCAACAGGGGACTCTCCTACGAGCAGTACTTC
- | TRBD1 | TRBJ1-3 | TRBV24-1 | CATSAGTDFGNTIYF | TGTGCCACCAGTGCCGGGACAGACTTTGGAAACACCATATATTTT
- | TRBD1 | TRBJ1-3 | TRBV3-1/TRBV3-2 | CASSQTGGGNTIYF | TGTGCCAGCAGCCAGACAGGGGGTGGAAACACCATATATTTT
- | TRBD1 | TRBJ2-2 | TRBV5-5 | CASSWLGTENTGELFF | TGTGCCAGCAGCTGGCTAGGGACAGAGAACACCGGGGAGCTGTTTTTT
- | TRBD1 | TRBJ2-1 | TRBV14 | CASIDTGTGGHNEQFF | TGTGCCAGCATCGACACGGGGACAGGGGGACACAATGAGCAGTTCTTC
many | - | TRBJ2-7 | TRBV6-5 | CASRPDRPYEQYF | TGTGCCAGCAGACCGGACAGACCCTACGAGCAGTACTTC
- | TRBD1 | TRBJ1-1 | TRBV18 | CASSPTRTGMGTEAFF | TGTGCCAGCTCACCAACTCGGACAGGGATGGGCACTGAAGCTTTCTTT
- | - | TRBJ1-1 | TRBV18 | CASSPMDRSEAFF | TGTGCCAGCTCACCCATGGACAGATCTGAAGCTTTCTTT